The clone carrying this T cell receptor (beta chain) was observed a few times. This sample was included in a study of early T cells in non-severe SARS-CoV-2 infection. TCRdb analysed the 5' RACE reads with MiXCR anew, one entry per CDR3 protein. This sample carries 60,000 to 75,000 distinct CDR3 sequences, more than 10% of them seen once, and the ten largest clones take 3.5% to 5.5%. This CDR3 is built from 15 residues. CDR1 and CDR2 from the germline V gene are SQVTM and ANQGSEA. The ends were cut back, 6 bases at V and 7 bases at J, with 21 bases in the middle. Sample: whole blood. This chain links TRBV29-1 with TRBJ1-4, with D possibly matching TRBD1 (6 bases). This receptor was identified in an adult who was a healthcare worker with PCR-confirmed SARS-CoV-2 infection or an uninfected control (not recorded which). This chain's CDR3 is CSVATGLRGAEKLFF. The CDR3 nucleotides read TGCAGCGTCGCAACTGGACTCCGGGGGGCTGAAAAACTGTTTTTT.